A single sample gave rise to the 17 T cell receptor beta chains below, sequenced in a study of blood T cell repertoires in COVID-19. Some clones are missing from TCRdb's copy, which holds only in-frame ones; the method was immunoSEQ multiplex PCR. The sample carries fewer than 110,000 clones, approximately 84% recorded once. Specimen: peripheral blood. Receptor source: a human donor in a cohort sampled during active COVID-19.

The rearrangement uses TRBV7-2 and TRBJ2-1, with a weak D call TRBD2 (7 bases). Looked up from germline, CDR1 is SGHTA and CDR2 is FQGNSA. The V and J ends lost 0 bases and 0 bases respectively, with 12 bases between them. This CDR3 region has 17 residues. DNA of the CDR3: TGTGCCAGCAGCTTAGCGGGGGGGCTAAGCTCCTACAATGAGCAGTTCTTC. Residues: CASSLAGGLSSYNEQFF.

The V gene is TRBV6-4, the J gene TRBJ1-3; D perhaps matches TRBD1 (5 bases). Germline V gives CDR1 MRHNA, CDR2 SNTAGT. Trimming took 1 base from V and 6 from J, leaving 10 bases between them. CDR3 length: 14 amino acids. The CDR3 loop reads CASSDLGPENTIYF. In DNA, the CDR3 is TGTGCCAGCAGTGACTTGGGGCCGGAAAACACCATATATTTT.

This clone was recorded a few times. V usage is TRBV19 and J usage is TRBJ1-2, with 7 bases matching TRBD1. Germline V gene data show CDR1 as LNHDA and CDR2 as SQIVND (reference sequence). The CDR3 extends over 14 amino acids. V lost 8 bases, J lost 8 bases, and 14 bases stayed unmatched. This CDR3 is CASEKTGYESGYTF. CDR3 nucleotides: TGTGCCAGTGAAAAGACAGGGTATGAATCCGGCTACACCTTC.

This clone was seen once. The chain employs TRBV25-1 and TRBJ1-4, with TRBD1 identical over 8 bases. The germline V gene encodes CDR1 MGHDK and CDR2 SYGVNS. Germline trimming cut 4 bases from V and 14 bases from J; bases unmatched to any gene: 18. The CDR3 spans 16 residues. In DNA, the CDR3 is TGTGCCAGCAGTGCACCCGGACAGGGCCATAGAAAGAGGCTGTTTTTT. Translating gives CASSAPGQGHRKRLFF.

This CDR3 reads CASSSRDGHHQETQYF. DNA of the CDR3: TGTGCCAGCAGTTCGAGAGACGGACACCACCAAGAGACCCAGTACTTC. The rearrangement links TRBV28 to TRBJ2-5; maybe TRBD1 (5 bases). The germline V and J ends were trimmed by 4 bases and 0 bases, with 15 bases remaining between them. CDR1 and CDR2 from the germline V gene are MDHEN and SYDVKM. The CDR3 sequence is 16 residues long.

The table lists this clone with a count of one. The chain uses TRBV7-9 and TRBJ2-1, with 9 bases lining up with TRBD2. After removal of 5 bases from V and 0 bases from J, the junction contained 8 bases not matched to a gene. CDR3 length: 17 amino acids. Per the germline V gene, CDR1 is SEHNR and CDR2 is FQNEAQ (reference sequence). CDR3 protein: CASSLSSGMSSYNEQFF. The CDR3 bases are TGTGCCAGCAGCCTGTCTAGCGGGATGAGCTCCTACAATGAGCAGTTCTTC.

The chain uses TRBV19 and TRBJ1-5, with TRBD1 matching over 7 bases. V dropped 5 bases and J dropped 6; count of bases not matched to a gene: 13. The V gene's germline CDR1 is LNHDA and CDR2 SQIVND (reference sequence). The CDR3 loop spans 16 amino acids. The CDR3 sequence: CASSPHRTGDGQPQHF. In nucleotides, the CDR3 is TGTGCCAGTAGTCCTCATCGTACAGGGGACGGTCAGCCCCAGCATTTT.

The V gene is TRBV2, the J gene TRBJ2-2, with D maybe TRBD1 (6 bases). This CDR3 has 15 amino acids. The germline V gene has CDR1 SNHLY and CDR2 FYNNEI. V was trimmed by 6 bases and J by 1 base, leaving 12 bases between them. CDR3 sequence (DNA): TGTGCCAGCAGCGGGGACATCCTGAACACCGGGGAGCTGTTTTTT. As protein: CASSGDILNTGELFF.

This chain links TRBV5-4 with TRBJ2-3, with 7 positions matching TRBD2. Germline V gives CDR1 SGHNT, CDR2 YYREEE (reference sequence). CDR3 length equals 15 residues. Trimming took 4 bases from V and 2 from J; bases not matched to a gene: 7. This chain's CDR3 is CASSQSGANTDTQYF. The CDR3 DNA follows: TGTGCCAGCAGCCAAAGCGGGGCCAACACAGATACGCAGTATTTT.

The chain has TRBV5-1 and TRBJ2-4, with 9 bases that match TRBD1. Germline loops: CDR1 SGHRS, CDR2 YFSETQ. V lost 4 bases to trimming and J lost 8 bases; unmatched junction nucleotides: 10. There are 15 residues in the CDR3. CDR3 bases: TGCGCCAGCAGCACAGGGACAGGGTCTATGGACATTCAGTACTTC. It translates to CASSTGTGSMDIQYF.

The chain links TRBV5-5 to TRBJ2-2; maybe TRBD2 (5 bases). Germline CDR1 is SGHKS and CDR2 is YYEKEE (reference sequence). This CDR3 region has 17 residues. Deletions cut 1 base from V and 0 bases from J, with 13 bases between. The CDR3 DNA follows: TGTGCCAGCAGCTTGATGAGGAGCGGAGCGAACACCGGGGAGCTGTTTTTT. It yields the protein CASSLMRSGANTGELFF.

The CDR3: CASSFQGLNTEAFF. CDR3 sequence (DNA): TGTGCCAGCAGTTTCCAGGGGTTGAACACTGAAGCTTTCTTT. V and J are TRBV28 and TRBJ1-1; maybe TRBD1 (6 bases). Germline values: CDR1 MDHEN, CDR2 SYDVKM. There are 14 residues in the CDR3. V lost 3 bases and J 0 bases, leaving 8 bases between the germline ends.

The J gene is TRBJ1-4, the V gene TRBV6-5, with D unclear. Trimming cost V 8 bases and J 8 bases, with 9 bases left between them. This CDR3 is built from 11 residues. Germline CDR1 MNHEY, CDR2 SVGAGI. The CDR3, as DNA: TGTGCCAGCGGACTAAGAGAAAAACTGTTTTTT. It yields the protein CASGLREKLFF.

The chain is built from TRBV5-6 and TRBJ2-7; 12 bases map to TRBD2. V dropped 5 bases and J dropped 1; count of bases not matched to a gene: 1. This CDR3 is built from 14 residues. Germline CDR1 is SGHDT and CDR2 is YYEEEE. The CDR3 region has the DNA TGTGCCAGCAGAGGACTAGCGGGGTCCTACGAGCAGTACTTC. Translated: CASRGLAGSYEQYF.

This clone was counted only a few times. The chain recombines TRBV9 with TRBJ1-2; no clear D. The germline CDR1 and CDR2 sequences are SGDLS and YYNGEE. The CDR3 contains 15 residues. V was shortened by 0 bases and J by 2 bases, with 11 bases between the two germline ends. The CDR3 region is CASSVDSGQNYGYTF. DNA for the CDR3: TGTGCCAGCAGCGTAGATTCAGGCCAGAACTATGGCTACACCTTC.

J is TRBJ1-2 and V is TRBV5-1; D remains unclear. Germline V gene sequence: CDR1 SGHRS, CDR2 YFSETQ. The ends were cut back, 3 bases at V and 1 base at J, with 13 bases in the middle. The CDR3 sequence is 15 residues long. The CDR3 DNA is TGCGCCAGCAGCTCCGCCGGCTCGGGTAACTATGGCTACACCTTC. Translation: CASSSAGSGNYGYTF. Filled out from reference TRBV5-1 and TRBJ1-2, the complete variable domain reads KAGVTQTPRYLIKTRGQQVTLSCSPISGHRSVSWYQQTPGQGLQFLFEYFSETQRNKGNFPGRFSGRQFSNSRSEMNVSTLELGDSALYLCASSSAGSGNYGYTFGSGTRLTVV.

The J gene is TRBJ2-7, the V gene TRBV24-1; TRBD1 is a possible D gene (6 bases). This CDR3 comprises 15 residues. Germline V CDR1 and CDR2: KGHDR, SFDVKD. Deletions cut 8 bases from V and 5 bases from J, with 21 bases between. The CDR3 bases are TGTGCCACCACTCATTTTGAGGGGGATGAGGACGAGCAGTACTTC. Its translation is CATTHFEGDEDEQYF.